The T cell receptor beta chain under discussion was sequenced for a study of prognosis after radiotherapy for stage I lung cancer. Turning to the study itself: About 12 patients' tumors were adenocarcinoma, and several patients' tumors were squamous cell carcinoma. Broader study findings: Median unique TCR clone counts of roughly 10,000 versus 7,000 showed a fall after stereotactic body radiation therapy.

Genomic DNA provided the template from which TCR beta CDR3 was amplified by two-round multiplex PCR. Specific primers for each TRBV and TRBJ gene were what first-round PCR used. TCRdb re-derived calls from the multiplex PCR reads in MiXCR, one entry per CDR3 protein. The table lists approximately 35,000 distinct CDR3 sequences, 30% to 35% of them singletons. In this sample, this clonotype turned up many times. The antigen is undetermined. The receptor comes from a donor aged 50 or older with non-small cell lung cancer. The sequenced sample was PBMCs, obtained before or after stereotactic body radiation therapy (not recorded which).

Here the CDR3 DNA reads TGCGCCAGCAGCACCGGGACAGGGGTAACTGAAGCTTTCTTT. Protein sequence: CASSTGTGVTEAFF. V is TRBV5-1 and J is TRBJ1-1; 10 bases are shared with TRBD1. The J segment lost 5 bases and the V segment lost 4 bases, leaving 5 bases of the junction unmatched. This CDR3 has 14 amino acids. Looked up from germline, CDR1 is SGHRS and CDR2 is YFSETQ.